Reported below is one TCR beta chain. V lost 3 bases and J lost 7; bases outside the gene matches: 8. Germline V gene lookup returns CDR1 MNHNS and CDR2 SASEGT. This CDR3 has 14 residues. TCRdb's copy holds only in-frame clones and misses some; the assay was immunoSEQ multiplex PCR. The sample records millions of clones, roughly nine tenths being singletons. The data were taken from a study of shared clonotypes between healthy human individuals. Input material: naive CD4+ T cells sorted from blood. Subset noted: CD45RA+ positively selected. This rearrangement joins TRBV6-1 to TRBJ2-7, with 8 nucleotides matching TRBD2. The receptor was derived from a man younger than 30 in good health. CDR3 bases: TGTGCCAGCAGTGAGGGGGCGGGAGGTCAGGAGCAGTACTTC. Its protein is CASSEGAGGQEQYF.